These 24 T cell receptor beta chains originate from one sample sequenced in a study of PD-1 blockade in classical Hodgkin lymphoma. The assay was immunoSEQ multiplex PCR, and TCRdb's table has in-frame clones only and misses some. The sample shows roughly 100,000 clones, over 85% of them seen only once. Sample time point: cycle 4 day 1 (C4D1), after about 6 weeks of nivolumab. All trial patients relapsed after autologous stem cell transplantation. The starting material was peripheral blood mononuclear cells (PBMCs), obtained before the fourth cycle of nivolumab. The receptors were gathered from a human donor with classical Hodgkin lymphoma.

The rearrangement links TRBV5-6 to TRBJ2-7; D might be TRBD1 or TRBD2, each matching 5 bases. The germline gives CDR1 SGHDT, CDR2 YYEEEE. This CDR3 has 15 amino acids. V lost 2 bases to trimming and J lost 7 bases, with 19 bases between them. DNA for the CDR3: TGTGCCAGCAGCTTCCGGGACGGCGGAGGAAGAGAGCAGTACTTC. This gives the protein CASSFRDGGGREQYF.

V and J are TRBV19 and TRBJ2-1; 10 bases map to TRBD2. CDR1 is LNHDA, CDR2 SQIVND, per germline (reference sequence). V lost 5 bases to trimming and J lost 7 bases; unmatched junction nucleotides: 8. This CDR3 spans 15 amino acids. As DNA, the CDR3 is TGTGCCAGTAGTCCAAGCGGGAGGGCCCGGAATGAGCAGTTCTTC. Protein: CASSPSGRARNEQFF.

The rearrangement joins TRBV11-2 to TRBJ2-7; D not resolved. V lost 3 bases to trimming and J lost 2 bases, with 8 bases between them. The CDR3 runs 13 residues. From germline, CDR1 is SGHAT and CDR2 FQNNGV. The DNA for the CDR3 is TGTGCCAGCAGCTTGTCTTTCCCCTACGAGCAGTACTTC. This translates into CASSLSFPYEQYF.

Note on this clone: At the DNA level, this CDR3 is encoded by other sequences in the same sample as well. The chain has TRBV27 and TRBJ2-7; 11 bases align to TRBD2. The CDR3 length is 14 residues. CDR1 and CDR2 from the germline V gene are MNHEY and SMNVEV (reference sequence). V trimming: 6 bases; J trimming: 1 base; junction bases outside the gene matches: 2. The CDR3, as DNA: TGTGCCAGCAGGCGGACTAGCGGGTCCTACGAGCAGTACTTC. Amino acids: CASRRTSGSYEQYF.

This clone appeared a single time. Other DNA sequences in this specimen translate into the identical CDR3. The rearrangement uses TRBV18 and TRBJ2-7, with TRBD2 matching 9 bases. After removal of 0 bases from V and 3 bases from J, the junction contained 6 bases not matched to a gene. The CDR3 has 16 amino acids. Germline CDR1 KGHSH, CDR2 LQKENI. The CDR3 DNA is TGTGCCAGCTCACCACCGGGGCTAGCGGGACTCTACGAGCAGTACTTC. Amino acid sequence: CASSPPGLAGLYEQYF.

V is TRBV4-2 and J is TRBJ1-1; the D is unclear. Germline V gene sequence: CDR1 LGHNA, CDR2 YNFKEQ. The CDR3 consists of 14 residues. V lost 1 base and J 0 bases, leaving 6 bases between the germline ends. The CDR3 sequence is CASSQGGMNTEAFF. The CDR3 DNA follows: TGTGCCAGCAGCCAAGGGGGTATGAACACTGAAGCTTTCTTT.

This rearrangement joins TRBV6-5 to TRBJ1-1, with D possibly being TRBD1 (5 bases). The CDR3 is made up of 15 amino acids. Trimming cost V 6 bases and J 0 bases, with 14 bases left between them. Germline assignment: CDR1 MNHEY and CDR2 SVGAGI. CDR3 region: CASRKRQNLNTEAFF. The CDR3 DNA sequence: TGTGCCAGCAGAAAACGACAGAACTTGAACACTGAAGCTTTCTTT.

The J gene is TRBJ1-1, the V gene TRBV5-6; D gene unclear. This CDR3 contains 14 residues. V was shortened by 0 bases and J by 4 bases, with 10 bases between the two germline ends. The V gene's germline CDR1 is SGHDT and CDR2 YYEEEE. The CDR3 region is CASSLGEGGTEAFF. CDR3 coding DNA: TGTGCCAGCAGCTTGGGGGAGGGAGGCACTGAAGCTTTCTTT.

The gene calls are TRBV28 and TRBJ1-5; unclear D gene. Germline V lookup: CDR1 MDHEN, CDR2 SYDVKM. The CDR3 covers 14 residues. V gave up 3 bases and J gave up 3 bases, with 9 bases separating them. This CDR3 reads CASSFSSPNQPQHF. The CDR3 region has the DNA TGTGCCAGCAGTTTCTCGAGCCCCAATCAGCCCCAGCATTTT.

The chain couples TRBV2 to TRBJ2-7; D possibly uses TRBD1 or TRBD2 (6 bases each). Germline CDR1 SNHLY, CDR2 FYNNEI. Trimming pared 6 bases from V and 2 bases from J, leaving 17 bases between. CDR3 size: 15 residues. CDR3 in amino acids: CASRDYGQSTYEQYF. The CDR3 DNA follows: TGTGCCAGCAGGGACTACGGACAGAGTACCTACGAGCAGTACTTC.

The rearrangement joins TRBV5-6 to TRBJ2-1; 9 bases are a match to TRBD2. The CDR3 extends over 15 amino acids. The V segment lost 0 bases and the J segment 9 bases; nucleotides outside the gene matches: 7. Per germline, CDR1 SGHDT and CDR2 YYEEEE. The CDR3 nucleotides are TGTGCCAGCAGCTTGGTTAGCGGGAGTAGAGGTGAGCAGTTCTTC. This translates into CASSLVSGSRGEQFF.

The CDR3 DNA reads TGTGCCAGCAGCGGTAGGGGGCGGGCCGGTGGTGAGCAGTTCTTC. Translated: CASSGRGRAGGEQFF. The chain employs TRBV11-3 and TRBJ2-1; 7 bases fit TRBD1. The CDR3 spans 15 residues. Germline trimming cut 5 bases from V and 9 bases from J; bases unmatched to any gene: 13. Germline CDR1 is SGHNT and CDR2 is YENEEA. Supplemented by reference TRBV11-3 and TRBJ2-1, the full variable domain reads EAGVVQSPRYKIIEKKQPVAFWCNPISGHNTLYWYLQNLGQGPELLIRYENEEAVDDSQLPKDRFSAERLKGVDSTLKIQPAELGDSAVYLCASSGRGRAGGEQFFGPGTRLTVL.

The chain recombines TRBV6-1 with TRBJ1-1; no definite D call. The CDR3 loop spans 13 amino acids. CDR1 is MNHNS and CDR2 is SASEGT in the germline V gene. The germline V and J ends were trimmed by 6 bases and 5 bases, with 13 bases remaining between them. Here the CDR3 reads CASSPTGWTEAFF. Written as DNA, the CDR3 is TGTGCCAGCAGCCCCACCGGTTGGACTGAAGCTTTCTTT.

This chain uses TRBV5-4 with TRBJ2-1, with a weak D call TRBD2 (5 bases). V gave up 0 bases and J gave up 0 bases, with 13 bases separating them. The CDR3 is 17 residues long. Looked up from germline, CDR1 is SGHNT and CDR2 is YYREEE (reference sequence). DNA of the CDR3: TGTGCCAGCAGCTTGGGTTCGGGTGGGAGCTCCTACAATGAGCAGTTCTTC. Encoded protein: CASSLGSGGSSYNEQFF.

V and J are TRBV29-1 and TRBJ1-1, with a tentative D call TRBD1 (6 bases). Trimming removed 7 bases from V and 1 base from J, with 13 bases in between. The germline gives CDR1 SQVTM, CDR2 ANQGSEA. This CDR3 has 13 amino acids. CDR3 protein: CSARSGANTEAFF. The CDR3 bases are TGCAGCGCCAGGTCAGGGGCGAACACTGAAGCTTTCTTT.

J is TRBJ2-7 and V is TRBV2; 9 nucleotides agree with TRBD2. Trimming at V came to 4 bases and at J to 1 base, leaving 2 bases not matched to a gene. The CDR3 is 14 residues long. Per the germline V gene, CDR1 is SNHLY and CDR2 is FYNNEI. CDR3 coding DNA: TGTGCCAGCAGTGCGACTAGCGGTTCCTACGAGCAGTACTTC. It is translated as CASSATSGSYEQYF.

J is TRBJ1-1 and V is TRBV27; no clear D gene. The CDR3 contains 13 residues. Germline V gene sequence: CDR1 MNHEY, CDR2 SMNVEV (reference sequence). Trimming cost V 5 bases and J 4 bases, with 11 bases left between them. CDR3 nucleotides: TGTGCCAGCAGTCGGGCTAGTGCCACTGAAGCTTTCTTT. Protein product: CASSRASATEAFF.

The chain recombines TRBV19 with TRBJ2-3; 13 bases agree with TRBD2. Germline V lookup: CDR1 LNHDA, CDR2 SQIVND (reference sequence). CDR3 size: 17 residues. The junction had 4 bases not matched to a gene; V was cut back by 4 bases and J by 0 bases. The CDR3 reads CASSTGLAGLSTDTQYF. The CDR3 nucleotides read TGTGCCAGTAGTACGGGACTAGCGGGACTCAGCACAGATACGCAGTATTTT.

The DNA of the CDR3 is TGTGCCAGCAGCTTGGTCTCAGGGGCATTCTCTGGGGCCAACGTCCTGACTTTC. Protein: CASSLVSGAFSGANVLTF. The chain links TRBV5-4 to TRBJ2-6; TRBD1 might be the D (6 bases). Germline CDR1 and CDR2: SGHNT and YYREEE (reference sequence). Trimming shortened V by 0 bases and J by 0 bases, and 13 bases separated the two germline ends. The length of the CDR3 is 18 residues.

The chain carries TRBV5-1 and TRBJ2-7; weak D call: TRBD1 (5 bases). Germline V gene sequence: CDR1 SGHRS, CDR2 YFSETQ. The CDR3 is made up of 14 amino acids. V was cut by 7 bases and J by 4 bases, with 18 bases left in between. This chain's CDR3 is CASQDSTVPYEQYF. Written as DNA, the CDR3 is TGCGCCAGCCAAGATTCGACAGTTCCTTACGAGCAGTACTTC.

The chain is built from TRBV18 and TRBJ1-2; 7 bases match TRBD1. Germline trimming cut 4 bases from V and 0 bases from J; bases unmatched to any gene: 11. The CDR3 totals 17 residues. The V gene's germline CDR1 is KGHSH and CDR2 LQKENI. CDR3 region: CASSLLGTDYSNYGYTF. CDR3 nucleotide sequence: TGTGCCAGCTCACTCCTCGGGACAGATTACTCTAACTATGGCTACACCTTC.

The CDR3 region has the DNA TGTGCCAGCAGTACCCGACAGGGGCTCAGTGATACGCAGTATTTT. It specifies CASSTRQGLSDTQYF. The chain combines TRBV28 with TRBJ2-3; 8 bases align to TRBD1. The CDR3 covers 15 residues. V was clipped by 5 bases and J by 6 bases; unmatched bases: 10. CDR1 MDHEN and CDR2 SYDVKM come from the germline V gene.

The V call is TRBV18, the J call TRBJ1-3; D not certain. Germline assignment: CDR1 KGHSH and CDR2 LQKENI. The CDR3 runs 15 residues. V was pared by 5 bases and J by 2 bases, with 13 bases between. The CDR3 sequence: CASSSPWGAGNTIYF. CDR3 DNA sequence: TGTGCCAGCTCATCTCCATGGGGTGCTGGAAACACCATATATTTT.

This clone was seen only a few times. The chain is built from TRBV28 and TRBJ2-1; TRBD1 aligns across 8 bases. V lost 4 bases to trimming and J lost 7 bases; unmatched junction nucleotides: 12. CDR1 and CDR2 (germline): MDHEN, SYDVKM. The CDR3 loop spans 16 amino acids. The CDR3 protein is CASSSTGQGAENEQFF. The CDR3 region has the DNA TGTGCCAGCAGTTCTACAGGGCAGGGGGCAGAGAATGAGCAGTTCTTC. Complete variable domain (other parts from reference TRBV28 and TRBJ2-1): DVKVTQSSRYLVKRTGEKVFLECVQDMDHENMFWYRQDPGLGLRLIYFSYDVKMKEKGDIPEGYSVSREKKERFSLILESASTNQTSMYLCASSSTGQGAENEQFFGPGTRLTVL.